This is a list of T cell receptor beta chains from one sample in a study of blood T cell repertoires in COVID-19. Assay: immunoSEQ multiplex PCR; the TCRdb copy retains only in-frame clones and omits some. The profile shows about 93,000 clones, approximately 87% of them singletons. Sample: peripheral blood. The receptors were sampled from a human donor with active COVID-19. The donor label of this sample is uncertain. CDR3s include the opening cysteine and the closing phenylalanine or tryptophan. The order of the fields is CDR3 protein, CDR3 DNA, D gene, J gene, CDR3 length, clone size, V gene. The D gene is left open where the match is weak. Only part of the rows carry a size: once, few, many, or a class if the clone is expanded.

CASRTGGRNQPQHF	TGTGCCAGTAGGACAGGGGGCCGCAATCAGCCCCAGCATTTT	TRBD1	TRBJ1-5	14	once	TRBV19
CASSFRQGAGYTF	TGTGCCAGCAGTTTCAGACAGGGGGCCGGCTACACCTTC	TRBD1	TRBJ1-2	13	-	TRBV28
CASSYGTVSGYEQYF	TGTGCCAGCAGTTACGGGACAGTAAGTGGATACGAGCAGTACTTC	TRBD1	TRBJ2-7	15	-	TRBV6-2/TRBV6-3
CASSLRTGYEQYF	TGTGCCAGCAGCTTGAGGACAGGCTACGAGCAGTACTTC	TRBD1	TRBJ2-7	13	-	TRBV5-6
CASSRTSGHTDTQYF	TGTGCCAGCAGCCGAACTAGCGGCCACACAGATACGCAGTATTTT	TRBD2	TRBJ2-3	15	-	TRBV13
CASSLGAGGRSEQYF	TGTGCCAGCAGCCTGGGAGCGGGGGGGCGTAGCGAGCAGTACTTC	TRBD2	TRBJ2-7	15	-	TRBV7-2
CASRETGLSYGYTF	TGTGCCAGCAGAGAGACAGGCCTCTCCTATGGCTACACCTTC	-	TRBJ1-2	14	-	TRBV25-1
CASSPRTGAGNNEQFF	TGTGCCAGCAGCCCTAGGACAGGGGCGGGGAACAATGAGCAGTTCTTC	TRBD1	TRBJ2-1	16	-	TRBV7-2
CASSQVLAGLNTGELFF	TGCGCCAGCAGCCAAGTCTTAGCGGGGTTGAACACCGGGGAGCTGTTTTTT	TRBD2	TRBJ2-2	17	-	TRBV4-1
CASSHQPGGIYEQYF	TGTGCCAGCAGCCACCAACCAGGGGGTATCTACGAGCAGTACTTC	TRBD1	TRBJ2-7	15	-	TRBV7-2
CASSLVQQETQYF	TGTGCCAGCAGCTTGGTACAACAAGAGACCCAGTACTTC	-	TRBJ2-5	13	-	TRBV5-4
CASSAGTGALMNTEAFF	TGTGCCAGCAGCGCGGGGACAGGGGCCCTCATGAACACTGAAGCTTTCTTT	TRBD1	TRBJ1-1	17	-	TRBV5-6
CASRRQGREQYF	TGTGCCAGCAGGCGACAGGGTCGCGAGCAGTACTTC	TRBD1	TRBJ2-7	12	-	TRBV6-5
CASSQGPGGAVSYGYTF	TGTGCCAGCAGCCAAGGGCCGGGGGGGGCGGTGAGCTATGGCTACACCTTC	-	TRBJ1-2	17	-	TRBV3-1/TRBV3-2
CASKNKLGQEGSGANVLTF	TGTGCCAGCAAAAATAAACTGGGACAGGAGGGCTCTGGGGCCAACGTCCTGACTTTC	TRBD1	TRBJ2-6	19	-	TRBV19
CASSEHSGGASAKNIQYF	TGTGCCAGCAGTGAACATAGCGGGGGGGCCTCAGCCAAAAACATTCAGTACTTC	TRBD2	TRBJ2-4	18	-	TRBV2
CASSLDRDYGYTF	TGTGCCAGCAGCTTGGACAGGGACTATGGCTACACCTTC	-	TRBJ1-2	13	-	TRBV5-6
CASTFPSSGGARGTDTQYF	TGTGCCAGTACCTTCCCTTCTAGCGGGGGGGCCCGGGGCACAGATACGCAGTATTTT	TRBD2	TRBJ2-3	19	-	TRBV2
CATSRGGTDTNYGYTF	TGTGCCACCAGCAGAGGTGGTACAGATACCAACTATGGCTACACCTTC	-	TRBJ1-2	16	once	TRBV15
CASLEAFF	TGTGCCAGCTTAGAAGCTTTCTTT	-	TRBJ1-1	8	-	TRBV5-6
CASSQGSLSYEQYF	TGCGCCAGCAGCCAAGGGAGCCTGTCCTACGAGCAGTACTTC	-	TRBJ2-7	14	-	TRBV4-3
CASSSGGPYNEQFF	TGTGCCAGCAGCAGCGGAGGCCCTTACAATGAGCAGTTCTTC	-	TRBJ2-1	14	-	TRBV7-2
CASSIPGTGSTEAFF	TGTGCCAGCAGTATCCCCGGGACAGGTTCCACTGAAGCTTTCTTT	TRBD1	TRBJ1-1	15	-	TRBV28
CASRPRFVSDSSYNSPLHF	TGTGCCAGTAGACCTCGTTTCGTCTCAGACAGCTCCTATAATTCACCCCTCCACTTT	-	TRBJ1-6	19	-	TRBV19
CSVGAHPPTGYGYTF	TGCAGCGTTGGGGCCCACCCCCCGACCGGCTATGGCTACACCTTC	-	TRBJ1-2	15	-	TRBV29-1
CASSPDSLYEQYF	TGTGCCAGCAGCCCTGACAGCCTATACGAGCAGTACTTC	-	TRBJ2-7	13	-	TRBV28
CASSGLAGSYEQYF	TGTGCCAGCAGTGGACTAGCGGGGAGCTACGAGCAGTACTTC	TRBD2	TRBJ2-7	14	-	TRBV6-6
CASSPTDKAAEAFF	TGTGCCAGCAGTCCCACGGACAAGGCAGCTGAAGCTTTCTTT	-	TRBJ1-1	14	-	TRBV6-5
CASSPAGAPGNTIYF	TGTGCCAGCAGTCCAGCAGGGGCCCCCGGAAACACCATATATTTT	-	TRBJ1-3	15	-	TRBV2
CASSQDPQGYNEQFF	TGTGCCAGCAGCCAAGATCCCCAGGGTTATAATGAGCAGTTCTTC	-	TRBJ2-1	15	-	TRBV14
CASSLIQGHGYTF	TGCGCCAGCAGCTTGATACAGGGGCATGGCTACACCTTC	TRBD1	TRBJ1-2	13	-	TRBV5-1
CASSFTGQGSYEQYF	TGTGCCAGCAGTTTTACCGGACAGGGATCCTACGAGCAGTACTTC	TRBD1	TRBJ2-7	15	once	TRBV28
CASSPTQGNTDTQYF	TGTGCCAGCTCACCAACGCAGGGGAACACAGATACGCAGTATTTT	-	TRBJ2-3	15	once	TRBV18
CASSPADIGPDTQYF	TGTGCCAGCTCACCAGCGGACATAGGGCCAGATACGCAGTATTTT	-	TRBJ2-3	15	-	TRBV18
CASSLASGRGANVLTF	TGTGCCAGCAGCTTGGCATCTGGGCGAGGGGCCAACGTCCTGACTTTC	-	TRBJ2-6	16	-	TRBV5-4
CASSQGPGNTEAFF	TGCGCCAGCAGCCAAGGTCCAGGGAACACTGAAGCTTTCTTT	-	TRBJ1-1	14	-	TRBV4-3
CASSLTGNPWRETQYF	TGTGCCAGCAGCTTGACAGGGAACCCATGGCGGGAGACCCAGTACTTC	-	TRBJ2-5	16	-	TRBV5-6
CASSPWDRGLSEAFF	TGTGCCAGCAGCCCATGGGACAGGGGGCTATCTGAAGCTTTCTTT	TRBD1	TRBJ1-1	15	-	TRBV3-1/TRBV3-2
CASSESWRWGQGPHNSPLHF	TGCGCCAGCAGTGAGTCATGGCGGTGGGGACAGGGACCGCATAATTCACCCCTCCACTTT	TRBD1	TRBJ1-6	20	-	TRBV10-1
CASSLGRGSYGYTF	TGTGCCAGCAGTTTAGGCAGGGGGTCTTATGGCTACACCTTC	TRBD1	TRBJ1-2	14	-	TRBV27
CASSSTAKNIQYF	TGTGCCAGCAGCTCTACGGCCAAAAACATTCAGTACTTC	-	TRBJ2-4	13	-	TRBV12-3/TRBV12-4
CASSHRAGKETQYF	TGTGCCAGCAGCCATCGGGCAGGGAAAGAGACCCAGTACTTC	-	TRBJ2-5	14	-	TRBV3-1/TRBV3-2
CASSFGTSGGYEQYF	TGCGCCAGCAGCTTCGGGACTAGCGGGGGATACGAGCAGTACTTC	TRBD2	TRBJ2-7	15	-	TRBV5-1
CASSPLPGQGAGAKNIQYF	TGCGCCAGCAGCCCCCTCCCGGGACAGGGGGCGGGAGCCAAAAACATTCAGTACTTC	TRBD1	TRBJ2-4	19	once	TRBV5-1
CASSPSADGNTIYF	TGTGCCAGCTCACCATCGGCGGATGGAAACACCATATATTTT	-	TRBJ1-3	14	-	TRBV18
CASRAANTGELFF	TGTGCCAGCCGTGCGGCGAACACCGGGGAGCTGTTTTTT	-	TRBJ2-2	13	-	TRBV12-3/TRBV12-4
CASSRGVETQYF	TGTGCCAGCTCCCGCGGAGTTGAGACGCAGTATTTT	-	TRBJ2-3	12	-	TRBV11-3
CASSGAGNQPQHF	TGTGCCAGCAGCGGGGCAGGGAATCAGCCCCAGCATTTT	-	TRBJ1-5	13	-	TRBV7-2
CASSLAGTGIYEQYF	TGTGCCAGCAGCTTAGCGGGGACAGGGATCTACGAGCAGTACTTC	TRBD1	TRBJ2-7	15	-	TRBV11-3
CASSFGETSPLHF	TGTGCCAGCAGCTTCGGGGAGACTTCACCCCTCCACTTT	-	TRBJ1-6	13	-	TRBV11-2
CASSLVGGRNYGYTF	TGTGCCAGCAGCTTGGTAGGGGGCCGGAACTATGGCTACACCTTC	TRBD1	TRBJ1-2	15	-	TRBV5-4
CASSPRTGGFSSYTEAFF	TGTGCCAGCAGCCCGCGGACAGGGGGTTTTTCTAGTTACACTGAAGCTTTCTTT	TRBD1	TRBJ1-1	18	-	TRBV7-2
CASSVTGQIGTKQFF	TGTGCCAGCTCAGTAACAGGGCAGATAGGTACAAAGCAGTTCTTC	-	TRBJ2-1	15	-	TRBV18
CASTPLRGHQGELFF	TGTGCCAGCACCCCCCTAAGAGGTCATCAAGGGGAGCTGTTTTTT	-	TRBJ2-2	15	-	TRBV5-7
CASSVRGTTNNEQFF	TGTGCCAGCAGTGTGCGAGGGACAACAAACAATGAGCAGTTCTTC	-	TRBJ2-1	15	-	TRBV2
CASSARAGAYSYEQYF	TGTGCCAGCAGCGCCCGAGCGGGGGCCTACTCCTACGAGCAGTACTTC	TRBD2	TRBJ2-7	16	-	TRBV9
CASSQDHRNEQYF	TGTGCCAGCAGCCAAGATCACAGAAACGAGCAGTACTTC	-	TRBJ2-7	13	-	TRBV14